Listed below are T cell receptor beta chains from one sample, sequenced in a study of OX40 agonist ivuxolimab in advanced cancers. Clones were sequenced by immunoSEQ multiplex PCR, and TCRdb holds only the in-frame ones, with some missing. The sample lists 60,000 to 75,000 clones; about four fifths were seen once. The material was CD4+ or CD8+ T cells sorted from blood, obtained in a trial of the OX40 agonist ivuxolimab. All receptors come from an adult with an advanced solid tumor such as melanoma, head and neck, liver or kidney cancer. Both conserved end residues are part of each CDR3. Fields, in order: CDR3 length, V gene, J gene, clone size, D gene, CDR3 DNA, CDR3 protein. D genes are given only for firm matches. Clone sizes are given selectively: once, few, many, or a class where the clone is expanded.

CDR3 length: 12; V gene: TRBV7-8; J gene: TRBJ2-7; clone size: once; D gene: .; CDR3 DNA: TGTGCCAGCAGCTTAGCCGCAGGGGAGCAGTACTTC; CDR3 protein: CASSLAAGEQYF
CDR3 length: 14; V gene: TRBV25-1; J gene: TRBJ1-2; clone size: .; D gene: .; CDR3 DNA: TGTGCCAGCAGTCATCCGGGGACTAACTATGGCTACACCTTC; CDR3 protein: CASSHPGTNYGYTF
CDR3 length: 16; V gene: TRBV5-1; J gene: TRBJ2-1; clone size: .; D gene: TRBD1; CDR3 DNA: TGCGCCAGCAGCCCCGCCCCGGGACAGGGGGCTGGTGAGCAGTTCTTC; CDR3 protein: CASSPAPGQGAGEQFF
CDR3 length: 15; V gene: TRBV7-2; J gene: TRBJ2-1; clone size: .; D gene: TRBD2; CDR3 DNA: TGTGCCAGCACCTCGATAGCGGGGGGATACAATGAGCAGTTCTTC; CDR3 protein: CASTSIAGGYNEQFF
CDR3 length: 12; V gene: TRBV7-2; J gene: TRBJ2-7; clone size: .; D gene: .; CDR3 DNA: TGTGCCAGCAGCTCGACTCGCTACGAGCAGTACTTC; CDR3 protein: CASSSTRYEQYF
CDR3 length: 15; V gene: TRBV2; J gene: TRBJ2-3; clone size: .; D gene: TRBD2; CDR3 DNA: TGTGCCAGCAGTGAGGCGGGGGGCAGCACAGATACGCAGTATTTT; CDR3 protein: CASSEAGGSTDTQYF
CDR3 length: 15; V gene: TRBV2; J gene: TRBJ2-2; clone size: .; D gene: .; CDR3 DNA: TGTGCCAGCAGTTCAAAGGGGGTCGAGACCGGGGAGCTGTTTTTT; CDR3 protein: CASSSKGVETGELFF
CDR3 length: 16; V gene: TRBV4-2; J gene: TRBJ2-3; clone size: .; D gene: TRBD1; CDR3 DNA: TGTGCCAGCAGCCAAGAGGGACAGGGAAGGGCAGATACGCAGTATTTT; CDR3 protein: CASSQEGQGRADTQYF
CDR3 length: 11; V gene: TRBV28; J gene: TRBJ1-2; clone size: .; D gene: .; CDR3 DNA: TGTGCCAGCAGACTCCGCTATGGCTACACCTTC; CDR3 protein: CASRLRYGYTF
CDR3 length: 14; V gene: TRBV19; J gene: TRBJ1-5; clone size: .; D gene: .; CDR3 DNA: TGTGCCAGTAGTCCAGCCAGGGCTGGTCAGCCCCAGCATTTT; CDR3 protein: CASSPARAGQPQHF
CDR3 length: 17; V gene: TRBV4-1; J gene: TRBJ2-5; clone size: .; D gene: TRBD2; CDR3 DNA: TGCGCCAGCAGCCAAGCCGGGCTAGCGGGGGGACAAGAGACCCAGTACTTC; CDR3 protein: CASSQAGLAGGQETQYF
CDR3 length: 15; V gene: TRBV2; J gene: TRBJ2-7; clone size: .; D gene: TRBD1; CDR3 DNA: TGTGCCAGCAGTGCACAGGGGGTTTTGCAGAACGAGCAGTACTTC; CDR3 protein: CASSAQGVLQNEQYF
CDR3 length: 15; V gene: TRBV19; J gene: TRBJ2-2; clone size: .; D gene: .; CDR3 DNA: TGTGCCAGTAGTATAAGCGGCGCGAACACCGGGGAGCTGTTTTTT; CDR3 protein: CASSISGANTGELFF
CDR3 length: 13; V gene: TRBV6-5; J gene: TRBJ2-4; clone size: .; D gene: .; CDR3 DNA: TGTGCCAGCAGTGGCGACAGAGCAAACATTCAGTACTTC; CDR3 protein: CASSGDRANIQYF
CDR3 length: 16; V gene: TRBV9; J gene: TRBJ1-3; clone size: .; D gene: .; CDR3 DNA: TGTGCCAGCAGCGTATCCGGGGCGGCCTCTGGAAACACCATATATTTT; CDR3 protein: CASSVSGAASGNTIYF
CDR3 length: 16; V gene: TRBV15; J gene: TRBJ2-1; clone size: .; D gene: TRBD2; CDR3 DNA: TGTGCCACCAGCAGAGGGGGTGGCGGGGGGGCGGTTGAGCAGTTCTTC; CDR3 protein: CATSRGGGGGAVEQFF
CDR3 length: 15; V gene: TRBV4-1; J gene: TRBJ1-1; clone size: .; D gene: .; CDR3 DNA: TGCGCCAGCAGCCAAGATGCTCGGGGGGGAGCTGAAGCTTTCTTT; CDR3 protein: CASSQDARGGAEAFF
CDR3 length: 15; V gene: TRBV27; J gene: TRBJ1-2; clone size: .; D gene: .; CDR3 DNA: TGTGCCAGCAGTTCACTGTGGGGGAGGAGCTATGGCTACACCTTC; CDR3 protein: CASSSLWGRSYGYTF
CDR3 length: 17; V gene: TRBV5-1; J gene: TRBJ2-5; clone size: .; D gene: TRBD1; CDR3 DNA: TGCGCCAGCAGCCCGGGACAGGGGGCGATTAGTGAAGAGACCCAGTACTTC; CDR3 protein: CASSPGQGAISEETQYF
CDR3 length: 14; V gene: TRBV7-2; J gene: TRBJ1-1; clone size: .; D gene: .; CDR3 DNA: TGTGCCAGCAGCGTACGCGGCCCGAACACTGAAGCTTTCTTT; CDR3 protein: CASSVRGPNTEAFF
CDR3 length: 12; V gene: TRBV6-5; J gene: TRBJ1-4; clone size: once; D gene: .; CDR3 DNA: TGTGCCAGCAGTTACAACGGTGAAAAACTGTTTTTT; CDR3 protein: CASSYNGEKLFF
CDR3 length: 15; V gene: TRBV5-4; J gene: TRBJ2-7; clone size: .; D gene: .; CDR3 DNA: TGTGCCAGCAGCTTGGACTCGCCAGGACCCTACGAGCAGTACTTC; CDR3 protein: CASSLDSPGPYEQYF
CDR3 length: 19; V gene: TRBV9; J gene: TRBJ2-3; clone size: few; D gene: TRBD1; CDR3 DNA: TGTGCCAGCAGCGCCGAAGGGGGTTTTCCGGGACAGGTATCAGATACGCAGTATTTT; CDR3 protein: CASSAEGGFPGQVSDTQYF
CDR3 length: 17; V gene: TRBV2; J gene: TRBJ1-3; clone size: .; D gene: .; CDR3 DNA: TGTGCCAGCAGTGAATCAGAGTGGAATTACTCTGGAAACACCATATATTTT; CDR3 protein: CASSESEWNYSGNTIYF
CDR3 length: 14; V gene: TRBV19; J gene: TRBJ2-5; clone size: once; D gene: .; CDR3 DNA: TGTGCCAGTAGTATGGGCAGGGGACGGGAGACCCAGTACTTC; CDR3 protein: CASSMGRGRETQYF
CDR3 length: 17; V gene: TRBV4-1; J gene: TRBJ2-3; clone size: .; D gene: .; CDR3 DNA: TGCGCCAGCAGCCAAGGGGGGGCACTTGCTAGCACAGATACGCAGTATTTT; CDR3 protein: CASSQGGALASTDTQYF
CDR3 length: 13; V gene: TRBV7-9; J gene: TRBJ2-5; clone size: .; D gene: .; CDR3 DNA: TGTGCCAGCAGCTCTGAAGGGGGGGAGACCCAGTACTTC; CDR3 protein: CASSSEGGETQYF
CDR3 length: 11; V gene: TRBV20-1; J gene: TRBJ2-5; clone size: .; D gene: .; CDR3 DNA: TGCAGTGCTAGCATGGCCGAGACCCAGTACTTC; CDR3 protein: CSASMAETQYF
CDR3 length: 12; V gene: TRBV6-5; J gene: TRBJ2-7; clone size: .; D gene: TRBD1; CDR3 DNA: TGTGCCAGCAGTTCCCCGACAGGGGAGCAGTACTTC; CDR3 protein: CASSSPTGEQYF
CDR3 length: 14; V gene: TRBV10-2; J gene: TRBJ2-5; clone size: few; D gene: .; CDR3 DNA: TGCGCCAGCAGTGAGGGACTCCTACCAAAGACCCAGTACTTC; CDR3 protein: CASSEGLLPKTQYF
CDR3 length: 15; V gene: TRBV10-1; J gene: TRBJ2-7; clone size: .; D gene: .; CDR3 DNA: TGCGCCAGACCAGCCGTTTGGGCAGGTAGGTACGAGCAGTACTTC; CDR3 protein: CARPAVWAGRYEQYF
CDR3 length: 14; V gene: TRBV28; J gene: TRBJ1-4; clone size: .; D gene: .; CDR3 DNA: TGTGCCAGCAGGCCAGGGACAAGGAATGAAAAACTGTTTTTT; CDR3 protein: CASRPGTRNEKLFF
CDR3 length: 14; V gene: TRBV15; J gene: TRBJ1-1; clone size: .; D gene: .; CDR3 DNA: TGTGCCACCAGCACCTCGTCTAGGGCAGTTGAAGCTTTCTTT; CDR3 protein: CATSTSSRAVEAFF
CDR3 length: 18; V gene: TRBV11-2; J gene: TRBJ2-5; clone size: .; D gene: TRBD2; CDR3 DNA: TGTGCCAGCAGCTTAGCCCCGGGACTAGCGGTCGGACAAGAGACCCAGTACTTC; CDR3 protein: CASSLAPGLAVGQETQYF
CDR3 length: 18; V gene: TRBV28; J gene: TRBJ1-2; clone size: few; D gene: TRBD1; CDR3 DNA: TGTGCCAGCAGTTCCTCATACCCCCGCGGAGGGGGCCAGGAGGGCTACACCTTC; CDR3 protein: CASSSSYPRGGGQEGYTF
CDR3 length: 15; V gene: TRBV18; J gene: TRBJ2-3; clone size: few; D gene: TRBD1; CDR3 DNA: TGTGCCAGCTCACTAACGACAGGGAGCACAGATACGCAGTATTTT; CDR3 protein: CASSLTTGSTDTQYF
CDR3 length: 12; V gene: TRBV7-9; J gene: TRBJ1-1; clone size: few; D gene: .; CDR3 DNA: TGTGCCAGCAGCTTCGTGGCCACTGAAGCTTTCTTT; CDR3 protein: CASSFVATEAFF
CDR3 length: 13; V gene: TRBV6-1; J gene: TRBJ1-2; clone size: .; D gene: .; CDR3 DNA: TGTGCCAGCAGTTCCCAGGAGTGGGGAGGCTACACCTTC; CDR3 protein: CASSSQEWGGYTF
CDR3 length: 14; V gene: TRBV7-9; J gene: TRBJ1-2; clone size: few; D gene: .; CDR3 DNA: TGTGCCAGCAGCTTAGAGGCCCAGGTCTATGGCTACACCTTC; CDR3 protein: CASSLEAQVYGYTF
CDR3 length: 13; V gene: TRBV19; J gene: TRBJ2-7; clone size: .; D gene: .; CDR3 DNA: TGTGCCAGTAGTTCGGGGCTCCTCAACGAGCAGTACTTC; CDR3 protein: CASSSGLLNEQYF
CDR3 length: 16; V gene: TRBV11-2; J gene: TRBJ2-1; clone size: .; D gene: TRBD2; CDR3 DNA: TGTGCCAGCAGCCTCACGCGTCCGGGACTAGCGGGAGAGCAGTTCTTC; CDR3 protein: CASSLTRPGLAGEQFF